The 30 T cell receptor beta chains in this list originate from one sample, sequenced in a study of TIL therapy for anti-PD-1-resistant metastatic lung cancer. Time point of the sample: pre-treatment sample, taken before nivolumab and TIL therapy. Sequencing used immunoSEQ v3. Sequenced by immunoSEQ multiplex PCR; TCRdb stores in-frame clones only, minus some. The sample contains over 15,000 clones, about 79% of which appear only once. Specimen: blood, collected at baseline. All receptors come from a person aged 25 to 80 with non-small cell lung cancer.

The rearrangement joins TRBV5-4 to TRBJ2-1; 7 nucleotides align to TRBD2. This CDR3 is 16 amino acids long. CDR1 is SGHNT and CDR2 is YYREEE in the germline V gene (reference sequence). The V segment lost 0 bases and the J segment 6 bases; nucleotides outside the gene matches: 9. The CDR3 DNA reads TGTGCCAGCAGCTTGGGGGGCGGACTAGGCGGCAATGAGCAGTTCTTC. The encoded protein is CASSLGGGLGGNEQFF.

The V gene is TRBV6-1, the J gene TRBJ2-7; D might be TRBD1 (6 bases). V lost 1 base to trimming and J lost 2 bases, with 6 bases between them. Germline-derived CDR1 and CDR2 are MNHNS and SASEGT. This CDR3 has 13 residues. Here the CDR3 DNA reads TGTGCCAGCAGTGAAGGGGACACCTACGAGCAGTACTTC. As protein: CASSEGDTYEQYF.

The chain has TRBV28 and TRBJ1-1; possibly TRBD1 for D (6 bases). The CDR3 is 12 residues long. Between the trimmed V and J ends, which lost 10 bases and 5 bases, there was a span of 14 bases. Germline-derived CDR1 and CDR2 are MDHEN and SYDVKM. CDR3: CATRTVWTEAFF. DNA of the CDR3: TGTGCCACAAGGACAGTGTGGACTGAAGCTTTCTTT.

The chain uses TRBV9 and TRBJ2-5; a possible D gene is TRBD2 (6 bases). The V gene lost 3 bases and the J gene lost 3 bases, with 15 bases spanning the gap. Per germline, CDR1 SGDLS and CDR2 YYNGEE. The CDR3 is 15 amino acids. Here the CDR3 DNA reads TGTGCCAGCAGCGCTGGTGGAGGGTCTAAAGAGACCCAGTACTTC. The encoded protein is CASSAGGGSKETQYF.

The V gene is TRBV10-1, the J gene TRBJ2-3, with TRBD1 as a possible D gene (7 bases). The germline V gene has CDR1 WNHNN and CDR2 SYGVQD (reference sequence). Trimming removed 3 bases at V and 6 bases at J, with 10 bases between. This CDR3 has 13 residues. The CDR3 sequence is CASSDAGGDTQYF. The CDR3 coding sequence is TGCGCCAGCAGTGACGCAGGGGGGGATACGCAGTATTTT.

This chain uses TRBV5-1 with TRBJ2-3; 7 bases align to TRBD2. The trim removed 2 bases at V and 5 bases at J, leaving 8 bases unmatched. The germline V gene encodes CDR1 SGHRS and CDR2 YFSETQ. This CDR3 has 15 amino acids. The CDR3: CASSFGGGTGDTQYF. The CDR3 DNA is TGCGCCAGCAGCTTCGGCGGGGGTACGGGAGATACGCAGTATTTT. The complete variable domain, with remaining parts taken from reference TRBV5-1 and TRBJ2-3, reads KAGVTQTPRYLIKTRGQQVTLSCSPISGHRSVSWYQQTPGQGLQFLFEYFSETQRNKGNFPGRFSGRQFSNSRSEMNVSTLELGDSALYLCASSFGGGTGDTQYFGPGTRLTVL.

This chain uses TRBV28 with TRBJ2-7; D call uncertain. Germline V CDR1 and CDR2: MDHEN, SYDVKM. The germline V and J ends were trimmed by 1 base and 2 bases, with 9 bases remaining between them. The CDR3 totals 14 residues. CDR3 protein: CASSLLRVTYEQYF. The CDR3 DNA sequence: TGTGCCAGCAGTTTATTAAGGGTAACCTACGAGCAGTACTTC.

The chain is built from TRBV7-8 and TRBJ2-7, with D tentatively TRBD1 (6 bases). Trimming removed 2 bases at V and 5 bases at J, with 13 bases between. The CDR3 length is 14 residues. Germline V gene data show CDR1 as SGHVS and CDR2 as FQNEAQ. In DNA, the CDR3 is TGTGCCAGCAGCTTACAGGGGCTAATGGACGAGCAGTACTTC. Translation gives CASSLQGLMDEQYF.

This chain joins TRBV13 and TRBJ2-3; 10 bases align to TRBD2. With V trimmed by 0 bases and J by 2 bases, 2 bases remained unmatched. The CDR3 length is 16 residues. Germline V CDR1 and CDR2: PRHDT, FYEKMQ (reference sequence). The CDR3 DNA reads TGTGCCAGCAGCTTAGGCCTAGCGGGGGCCACAGATACGCAGTATTTT. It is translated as CASSLGLAGATDTQYF.

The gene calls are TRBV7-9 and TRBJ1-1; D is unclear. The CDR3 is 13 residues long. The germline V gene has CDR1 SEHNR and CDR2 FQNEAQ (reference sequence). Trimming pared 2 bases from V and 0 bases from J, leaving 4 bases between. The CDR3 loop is CASSLTLNTEAFF. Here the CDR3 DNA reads TGTGCCAGCAGCTTAACCCTGAACACTGAAGCTTTCTTT.

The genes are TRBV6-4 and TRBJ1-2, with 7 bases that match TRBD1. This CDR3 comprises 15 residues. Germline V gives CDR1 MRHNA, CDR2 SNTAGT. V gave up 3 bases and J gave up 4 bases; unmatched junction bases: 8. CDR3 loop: CASSEVRGSFYGYTF. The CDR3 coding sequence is TGTGCCAGCAGTGAGGTCAGGGGGTCTTTCTATGGCTACACCTTC.

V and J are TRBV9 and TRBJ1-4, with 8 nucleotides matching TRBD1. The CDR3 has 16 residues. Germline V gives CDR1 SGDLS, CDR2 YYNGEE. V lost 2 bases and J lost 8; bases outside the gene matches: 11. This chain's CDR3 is CASSVRSGQGGEKLFF. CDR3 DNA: TGTGCCAGCAGCGTCCGCAGTGGACAGGGAGGGGAAAAACTGTTTTTT. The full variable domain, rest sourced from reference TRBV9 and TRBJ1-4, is DSGVTQTPKHLITATGQRVTLRCSPRSGDLSVYWYQQSLDQGLQFLIQYYNGEERAKGNILERFSAQQFPDLHSELNLSSLELGDSALYFCASSVRSGQGGEKLFFGSGTQLSVL.

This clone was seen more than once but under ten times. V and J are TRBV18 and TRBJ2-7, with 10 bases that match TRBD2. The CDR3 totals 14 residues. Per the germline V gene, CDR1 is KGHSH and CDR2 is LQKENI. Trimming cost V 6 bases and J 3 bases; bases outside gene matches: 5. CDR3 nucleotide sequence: TGTGCCAGCTCCCCAGCGGGGGGGAGCTACGAGCAGTACTTC. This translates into CASSPAGGSYEQYF.

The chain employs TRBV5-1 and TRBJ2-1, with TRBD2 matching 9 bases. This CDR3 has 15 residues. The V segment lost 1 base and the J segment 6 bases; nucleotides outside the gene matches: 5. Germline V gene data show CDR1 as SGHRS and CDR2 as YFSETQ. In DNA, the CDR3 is TGCGCCAGCAGCTTGAAGGCTAGCGGGATCAATGAGCAGTTCTTC. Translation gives CASSLKASGINEQFF.

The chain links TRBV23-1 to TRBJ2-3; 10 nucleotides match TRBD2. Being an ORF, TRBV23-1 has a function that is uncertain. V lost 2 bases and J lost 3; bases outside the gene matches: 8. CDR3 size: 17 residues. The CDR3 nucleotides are TGCGCCAGCAGTCAACCAGGCACTAGCGGGATAACAGATACGCAGTATTTT. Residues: CASSQPGTSGITDTQYF.

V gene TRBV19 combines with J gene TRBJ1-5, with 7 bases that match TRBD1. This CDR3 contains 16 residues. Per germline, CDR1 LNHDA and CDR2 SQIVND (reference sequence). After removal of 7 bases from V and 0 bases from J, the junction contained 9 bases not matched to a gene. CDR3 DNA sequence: TGTGCCAGTAAACAGGGGCCCGATTTTAGCAATCAGCCCCAGCATTTT. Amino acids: CASKQGPDFSNQPQHF.

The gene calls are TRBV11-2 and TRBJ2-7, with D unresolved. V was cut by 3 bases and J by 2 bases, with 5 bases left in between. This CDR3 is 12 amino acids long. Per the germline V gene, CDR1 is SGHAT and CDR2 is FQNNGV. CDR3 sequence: CASSLTAYEQYF. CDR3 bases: TGTGCCAGCAGCTTGACGGCCTACGAGCAGTACTTC. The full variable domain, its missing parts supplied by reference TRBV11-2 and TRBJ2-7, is EAGVAQSPRYKIIEKRQSVAFWCNPISGHATLYWYQQILGQGPKLLIQFQNNGVVDDSQLPKDRFSAERLKGVDSTLKIQPAKLEDSAVYLCASSLTAYEQYFGPGTRLTVT.

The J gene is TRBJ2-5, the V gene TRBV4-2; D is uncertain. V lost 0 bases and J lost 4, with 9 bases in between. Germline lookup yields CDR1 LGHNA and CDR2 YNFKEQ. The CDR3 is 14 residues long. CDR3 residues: CASSQDTALETQYF. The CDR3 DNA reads TGTGCCAGCAGCCAAGATACTGCTTTAGAGACCCAGTACTTC.

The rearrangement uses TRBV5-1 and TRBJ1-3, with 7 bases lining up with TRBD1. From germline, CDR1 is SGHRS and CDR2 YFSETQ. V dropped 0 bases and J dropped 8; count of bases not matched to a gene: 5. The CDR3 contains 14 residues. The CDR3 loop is CASSLGQGKDTIYF. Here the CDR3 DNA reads TGCGCCAGCAGCTTGGGACAGGGAAAAGACACCATATATTTT.

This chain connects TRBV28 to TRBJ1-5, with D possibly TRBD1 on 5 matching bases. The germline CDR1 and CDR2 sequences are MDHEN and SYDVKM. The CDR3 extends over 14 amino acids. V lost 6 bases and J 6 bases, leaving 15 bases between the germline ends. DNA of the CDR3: TGTGCCAGCAGCCCTCAGGGTAGCGGTCAGCCCCAGCATTTT. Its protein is CASSPQGSGQPQHF.

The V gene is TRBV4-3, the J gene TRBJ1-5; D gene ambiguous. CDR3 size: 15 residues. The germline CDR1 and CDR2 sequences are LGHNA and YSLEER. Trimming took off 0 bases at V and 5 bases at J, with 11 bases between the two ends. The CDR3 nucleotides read TGCGCCAGCAGCCAAGATAAAAGGTCCGATCAGCCCCAGCATTTT. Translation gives CASSQDKRSDQPQHF.

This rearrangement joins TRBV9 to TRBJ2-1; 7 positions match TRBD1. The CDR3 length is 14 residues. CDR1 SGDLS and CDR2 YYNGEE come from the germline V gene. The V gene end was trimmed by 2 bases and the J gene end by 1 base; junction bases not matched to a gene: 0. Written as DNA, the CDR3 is TGTGCCAGCAGCGTGACAGGGTCCTACAATGAGCAGTTCTTC. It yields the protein CASSVTGSYNEQFF.

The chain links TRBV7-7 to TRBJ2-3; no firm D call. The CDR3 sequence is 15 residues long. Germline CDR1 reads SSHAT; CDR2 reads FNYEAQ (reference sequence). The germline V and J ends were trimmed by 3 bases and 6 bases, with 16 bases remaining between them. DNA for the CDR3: TGTGCCAGCAGCTTGTTTGCATCCGGTAGTGATACGCAGTATTTT. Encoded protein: CASSLFASGSDTQYF.

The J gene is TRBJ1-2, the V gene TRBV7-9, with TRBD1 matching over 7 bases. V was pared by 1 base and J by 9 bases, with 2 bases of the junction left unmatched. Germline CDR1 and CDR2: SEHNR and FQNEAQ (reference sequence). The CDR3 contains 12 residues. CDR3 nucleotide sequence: TGTGCCAGCAGCTTAGTGGACAGGCGCTACACCTTC. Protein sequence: CASSLVDRRYTF.

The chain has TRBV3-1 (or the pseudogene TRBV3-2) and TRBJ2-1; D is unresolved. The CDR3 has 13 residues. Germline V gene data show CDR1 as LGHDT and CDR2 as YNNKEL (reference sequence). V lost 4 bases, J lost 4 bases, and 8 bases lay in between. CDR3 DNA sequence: TGTGCCAGCAGCCGAGGATTTTACAATGAGCAGTTCTTC. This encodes CASSRGFYNEQFF.

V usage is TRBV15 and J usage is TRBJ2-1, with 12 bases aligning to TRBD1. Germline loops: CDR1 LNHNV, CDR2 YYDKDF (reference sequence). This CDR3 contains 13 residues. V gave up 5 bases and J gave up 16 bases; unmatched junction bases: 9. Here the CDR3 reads CATSPNRDRGQFF. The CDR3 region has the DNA TGTGCCACCAGCCCTAACCGGGACAGGGGGCAATTCTTC. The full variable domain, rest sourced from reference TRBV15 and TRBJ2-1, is DAMVIQNPRYQVTQFGKPVTLSCSQTLNHNVMYWYQQKSSQAPKLLFHYYDKDFNNEADTPDNFQSRRPNTSFCFLDIRSPGLGDTAMYLCATSPNRDRGQFFGPGTRLTVL.

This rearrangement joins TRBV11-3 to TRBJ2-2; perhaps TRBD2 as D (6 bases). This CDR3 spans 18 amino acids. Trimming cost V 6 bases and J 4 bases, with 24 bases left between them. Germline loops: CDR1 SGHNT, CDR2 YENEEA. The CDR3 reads CASSSSGPYSWGTGELFF. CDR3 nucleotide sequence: TGTGCCAGCAGTTCCAGCGGGCCCTATTCGTGGGGCACCGGGGAGCTGTTTTTT.

This chain's CDR3 is CASAEAGVETQYF. In DNA form, the CDR3 reads TGTGCCAGCGCTGAAGCGGGAGTTGAGACCCAGTACTTC. The V and J genes are TRBV28 and TRBJ2-5; 8 bases fit TRBD2. V lost 8 bases, J lost 5 bases, and 7 bases stayed unmatched. The CDR3 totals 13 residues. Germline V gene sequence: CDR1 MDHEN, CDR2 SYDVKM.

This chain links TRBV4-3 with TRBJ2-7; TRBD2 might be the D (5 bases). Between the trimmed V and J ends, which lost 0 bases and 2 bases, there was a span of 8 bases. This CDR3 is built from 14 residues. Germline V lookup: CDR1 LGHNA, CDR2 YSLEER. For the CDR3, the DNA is TGCGCCAGCAGCCAAGAAGAGGGTCCCTACGAGCAGTACTTC. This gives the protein CASSQEEGPYEQYF.

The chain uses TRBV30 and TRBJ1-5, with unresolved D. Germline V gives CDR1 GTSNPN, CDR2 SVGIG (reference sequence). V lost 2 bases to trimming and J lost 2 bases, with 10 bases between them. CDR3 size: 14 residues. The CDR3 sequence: CAWSKITGNQPQHF. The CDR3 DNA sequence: TGTGCCTGGAGTAAGATCACGGGCAATCAGCCCCAGCATTTT.